This T cell receptor (beta chain) was sequenced for a study of CD8+CD57+ T cells in acquired aplastic anemia. Many counts were recorded for this clonotype. TCR beta VDJ combinations and CDR3 sequences were profiled from genomic DNA. TCRdb re-analysed the reads in MiXCR, keeping a single row per CDR3 protein. The repertoire holds around 220,000 distinct CDR3 sequences, with roughly 50% as singletons. The CDR3 is made up of 13 amino acids. V was pared by 10 bases and J by 2 bases, with 13 bases between. Sequencing was done on patients that had shown CD8+CD57+ cell expansion by flow cytometry. The clonotype comes from a human donor with aplastic anemia. Sequencing was done on a sample of sorted CD4+, CD8+, or CD8+CD57+ T cells (not recorded which) from PBMCs. The chain has TRBV12-3 or TRBV12-4 and TRBJ2-3; tentatively, D is TRBD2 (7 bases). CDR3 DNA sequence: TGTGCCACCCGGGCGGGGGCCACAGATACGCAGTATTTT. Amino acid sequence: CATRAGATDTQYF.